This TCR beta chain was observed in a study of CD8+CD57+ T cells in acquired aplastic anemia. Study results and limitations: Patients shared 25 to 30 CD8+ CDR3 sequences with controls.

Patients chosen for sequencing had shown CD8+CD57+ cell expansion by flow cytometry. Every patient presented with severe acquired aplastic anemia. Genomic DNA, serving as template, underwent TCR beta VDJ and CDR3 profiling. TCRdb independently ran MiXCR on the reads; one entry per CDR3 protein. The sample shows about 470,000 distinct CDR3 sequences, around 33% of them seen only once. Comments on this clonotype: Its antigen is as yet unknown. A read error is possible here, since a much larger clone lies one base away.

The CDR3 contains 14 residues. The V gene's germline CDR1 is LNHDA and CDR2 SQIVND (reference sequence). Material: sorted CD4+, CD8+, or CD8+CD57+ T cells (not recorded which) from PBMCs. The V call is TRBV19, the J call TRBJ1-3, with a possible D match to TRBD1 (5 bases). This clonotype was obtained from a human donor with aplastic anemia. For the CDR3, the DNA is TGTGCCAGTAACCCCGGGGCATCCGGAAACACCATACATTTT. It specifies CASNPGASGNTIHF.